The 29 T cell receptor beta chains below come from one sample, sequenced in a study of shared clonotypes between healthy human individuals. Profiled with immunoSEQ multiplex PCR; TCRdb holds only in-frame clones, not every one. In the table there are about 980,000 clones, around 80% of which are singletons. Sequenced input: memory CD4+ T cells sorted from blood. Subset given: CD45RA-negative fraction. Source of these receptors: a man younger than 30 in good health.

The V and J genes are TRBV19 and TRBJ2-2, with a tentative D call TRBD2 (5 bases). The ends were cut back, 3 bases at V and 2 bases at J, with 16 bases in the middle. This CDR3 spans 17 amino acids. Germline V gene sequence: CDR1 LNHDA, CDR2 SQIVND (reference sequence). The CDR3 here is CASSIIQWTPNTGELFF. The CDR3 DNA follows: TGTGCCAGTAGTATTATTCAGTGGACTCCTAACACCGGGGAGCTGTTTTTT.

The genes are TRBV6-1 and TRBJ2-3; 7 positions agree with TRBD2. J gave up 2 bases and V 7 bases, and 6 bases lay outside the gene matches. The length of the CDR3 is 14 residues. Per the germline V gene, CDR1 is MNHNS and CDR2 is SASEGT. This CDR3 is CASMGAGYTDTQYF. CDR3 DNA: TGTGCCAGCATGGGAGCGGGGTACACAGATACGCAGTATTTT.

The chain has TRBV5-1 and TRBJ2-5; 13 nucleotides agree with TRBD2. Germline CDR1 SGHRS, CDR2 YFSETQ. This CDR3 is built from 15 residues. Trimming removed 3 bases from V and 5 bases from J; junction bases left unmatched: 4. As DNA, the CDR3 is TGCGCCAGCAGCTCACTAGCGGGGGGGCCGGAGACCCAGTACTTC. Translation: CASSSLAGGPETQYF.

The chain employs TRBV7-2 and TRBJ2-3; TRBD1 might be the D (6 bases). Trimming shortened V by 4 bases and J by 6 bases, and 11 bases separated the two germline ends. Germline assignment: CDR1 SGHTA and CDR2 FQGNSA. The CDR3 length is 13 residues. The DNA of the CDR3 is TGTGCCAGCAGCTGGCAGGGGACCGATACGCAGTATTTT. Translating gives CASSWQGTDTQYF. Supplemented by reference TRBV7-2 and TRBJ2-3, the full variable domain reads GAGVSQSPSNKVTEKGKDVELRCDPISGHTALYWYRQSLGQGLEFLIYFQGNSAPDKSGLPSDRFSAERTGGSVSTLTIQRTQQEDSAVYLCASSWQGTDTQYFGPGTRLTVL.

CDR3 sequence (DNA): TGCGCCAGCAGCAAAGGACAGGGGGCCAATTCACCCCTCCACTTT. Protein: CASSKGQGANSPLHF. V is TRBV5-1 and J is TRBJ1-6; 11 nucleotides align to TRBD1. There are 15 residues in the CDR3. Trimming cost V 4 bases and J 7 bases; bases outside gene matches: 4. The V gene's germline CDR1 is SGHRS and CDR2 YFSETQ.

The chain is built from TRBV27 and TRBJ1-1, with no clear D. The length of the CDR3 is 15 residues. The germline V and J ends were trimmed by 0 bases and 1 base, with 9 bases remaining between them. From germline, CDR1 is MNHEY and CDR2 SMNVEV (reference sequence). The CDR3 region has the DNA TGTGCCAGCAGTTTATCCCGGACGGCGAACACTGAAGCTTTCTTT. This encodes CASSLSRTANTEAFF.

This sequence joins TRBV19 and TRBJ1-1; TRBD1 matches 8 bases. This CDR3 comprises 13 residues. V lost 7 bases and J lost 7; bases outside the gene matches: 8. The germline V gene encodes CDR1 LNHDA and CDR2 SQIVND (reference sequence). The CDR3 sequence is CASTTQGANEAFF. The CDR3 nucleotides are TGTGCCAGTACGACGCAGGGGGCCAATGAAGCTTTCTTT.

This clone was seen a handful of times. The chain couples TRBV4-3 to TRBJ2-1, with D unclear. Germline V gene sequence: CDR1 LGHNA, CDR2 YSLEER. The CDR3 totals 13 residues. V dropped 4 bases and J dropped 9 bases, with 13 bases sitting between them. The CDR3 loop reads CASSPRTTGEQFF. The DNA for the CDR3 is TGCGCCAGCAGCCCACGGACCACTGGTGAGCAGTTCTTC.

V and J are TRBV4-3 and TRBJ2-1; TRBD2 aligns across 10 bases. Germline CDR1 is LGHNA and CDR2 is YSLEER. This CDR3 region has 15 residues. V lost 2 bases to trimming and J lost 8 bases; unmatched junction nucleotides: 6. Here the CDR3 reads CASSQTSGRAHEQFF. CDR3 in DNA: TGCGCCAGCAGCCAAACCAGCGGGAGGGCACATGAGCAGTTCTTC.

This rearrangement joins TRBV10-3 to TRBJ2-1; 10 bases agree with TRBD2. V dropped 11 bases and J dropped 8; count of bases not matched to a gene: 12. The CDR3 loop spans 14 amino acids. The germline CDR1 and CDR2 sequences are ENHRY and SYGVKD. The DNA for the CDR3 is TGTGCCGCCAGGAGCGGGAGGGCCACAGATGAGCAGTTCTTC. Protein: CAARSGRATDEQFF.

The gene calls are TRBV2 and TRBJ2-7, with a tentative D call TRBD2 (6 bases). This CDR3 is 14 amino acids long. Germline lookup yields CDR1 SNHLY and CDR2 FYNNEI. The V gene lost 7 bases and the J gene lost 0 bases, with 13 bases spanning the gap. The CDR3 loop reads CASTQTRSSYEQYF. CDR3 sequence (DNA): TGTGCCAGCACCCAGACTAGAAGCTCCTACGAGCAGTACTTC.

In DNA form, the CDR3 reads TGTGCCAGCAGTTACTCGACAGGGGGCTACGAGCAGTACTTC. Its translation is CASSYSTGGYEQYF. The J gene is TRBJ2-7, the V gene TRBV6-5, with TRBD1 matching over 9 bases. The CDR3 is made up of 14 amino acids. Germline CDR1 reads MNHEY; CDR2 reads SVGAGI. The V gene end was trimmed by 0 bases and the J gene end by 3 bases; junction bases not matched to a gene: 0.

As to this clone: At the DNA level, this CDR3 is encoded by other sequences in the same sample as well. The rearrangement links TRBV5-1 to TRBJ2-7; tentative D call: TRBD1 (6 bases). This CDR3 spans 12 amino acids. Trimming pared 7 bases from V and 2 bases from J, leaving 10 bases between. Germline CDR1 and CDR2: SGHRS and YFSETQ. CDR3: CASGTSTYEQYF. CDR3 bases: TGCGCCAGCGGGACATCTACCTACGAGCAGTACTTC.

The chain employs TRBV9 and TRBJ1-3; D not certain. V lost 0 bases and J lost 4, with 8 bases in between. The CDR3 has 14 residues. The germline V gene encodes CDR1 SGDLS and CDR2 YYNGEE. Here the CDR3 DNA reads TGTGCCAGCAGCGTAGGGCCGGTAGGAAACACCATATATTTT. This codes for CASSVGPVGNTIYF.

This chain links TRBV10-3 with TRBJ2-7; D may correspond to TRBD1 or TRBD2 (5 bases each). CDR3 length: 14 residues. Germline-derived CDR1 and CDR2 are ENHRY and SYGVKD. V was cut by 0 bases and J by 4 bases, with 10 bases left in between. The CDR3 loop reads CAISESQGPYEQYF. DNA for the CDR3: TGTGCCATCAGTGAGTCGCAGGGACCGTACGAGCAGTACTTC.

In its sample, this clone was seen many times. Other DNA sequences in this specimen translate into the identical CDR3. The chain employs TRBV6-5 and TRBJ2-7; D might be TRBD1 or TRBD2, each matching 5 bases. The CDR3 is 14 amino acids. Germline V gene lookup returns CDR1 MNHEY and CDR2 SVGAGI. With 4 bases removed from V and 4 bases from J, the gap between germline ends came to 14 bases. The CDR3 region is CASSLTGPPYEQYF. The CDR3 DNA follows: TGTGCCAGCAGTTTAACGGGACCACCTTACGAGCAGTACTTC.

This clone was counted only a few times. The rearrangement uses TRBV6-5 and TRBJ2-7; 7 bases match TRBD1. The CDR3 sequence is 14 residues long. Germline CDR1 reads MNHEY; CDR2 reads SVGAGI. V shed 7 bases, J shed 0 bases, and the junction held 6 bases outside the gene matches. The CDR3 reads CASKSRDSSYEQYF. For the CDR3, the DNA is TGTGCCAGCAAGAGCCGGGACAGCTCCTACGAGCAGTACTTC.

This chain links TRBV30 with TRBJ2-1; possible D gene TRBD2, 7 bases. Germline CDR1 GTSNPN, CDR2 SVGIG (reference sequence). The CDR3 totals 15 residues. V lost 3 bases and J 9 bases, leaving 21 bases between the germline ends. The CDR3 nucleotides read TGTGCCTGGAGGGACCGTGGGGGGGCGCGTGGTGAGCAGTTCTTC. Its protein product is CAWRDRGGARGEQFF.

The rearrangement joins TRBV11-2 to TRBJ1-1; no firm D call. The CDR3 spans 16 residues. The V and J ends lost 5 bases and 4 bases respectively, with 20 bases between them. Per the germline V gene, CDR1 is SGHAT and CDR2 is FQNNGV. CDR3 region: CASSQSQRVGGTEAFF. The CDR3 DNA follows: TGTGCCAGCAGCCAGAGCCAGCGGGTGGGTGGCACTGAAGCTTTCTTT.

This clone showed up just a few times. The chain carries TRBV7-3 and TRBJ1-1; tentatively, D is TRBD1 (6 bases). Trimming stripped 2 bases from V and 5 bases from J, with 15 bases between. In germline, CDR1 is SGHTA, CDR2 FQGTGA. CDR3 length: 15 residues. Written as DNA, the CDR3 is TGTGCCAGCAGCTTAGGCCCTAACAGGGTAACTGAAGCTTTCTTT. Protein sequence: CASSLGPNRVTEAFF.

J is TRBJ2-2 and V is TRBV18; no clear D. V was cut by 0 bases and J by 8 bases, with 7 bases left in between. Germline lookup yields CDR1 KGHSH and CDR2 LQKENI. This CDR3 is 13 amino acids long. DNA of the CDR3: TGTGCCAGCTCACCACCCCCTCCGGGGGAGCTGTTTTTT. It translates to CASSPPPPGELFF. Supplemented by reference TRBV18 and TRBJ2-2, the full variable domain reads NAGVMQNPRHLVRRRGQEARLRCSPMKGHSHVYWYRQLPEEGLKFMVYLQKENIIDESGMPKERFSAEFPKEGPSILRIQQVVRGDSAAYFCASSPPPPGELFFGEGSRLTVL.

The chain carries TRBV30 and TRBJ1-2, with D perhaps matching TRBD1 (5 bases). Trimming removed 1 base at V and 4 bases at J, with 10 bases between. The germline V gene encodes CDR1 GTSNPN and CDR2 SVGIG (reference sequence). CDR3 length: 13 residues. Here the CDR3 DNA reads TGTGCCTGGAGTGGAGGGACTTCCTATGGCTACACCTTC. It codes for CAWSGGTSYGYTF.

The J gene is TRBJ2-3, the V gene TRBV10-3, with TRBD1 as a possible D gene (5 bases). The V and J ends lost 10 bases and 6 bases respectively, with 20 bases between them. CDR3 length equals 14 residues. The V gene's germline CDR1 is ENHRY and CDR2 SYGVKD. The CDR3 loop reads CATRVGASTDTQYF. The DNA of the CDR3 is TGTGCCACTCGCGTAGGGGCCTCGACGGATACGCAGTATTTT.

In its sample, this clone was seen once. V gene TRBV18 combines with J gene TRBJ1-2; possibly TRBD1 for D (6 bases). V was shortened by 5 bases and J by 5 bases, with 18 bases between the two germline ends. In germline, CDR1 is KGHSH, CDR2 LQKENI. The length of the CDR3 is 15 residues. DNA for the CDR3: TGTGCCAGCTCAGAAGGCCAGGGGAGGGTATATGGCTACACCTTC. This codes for CASSEGQGRVYGYTF.

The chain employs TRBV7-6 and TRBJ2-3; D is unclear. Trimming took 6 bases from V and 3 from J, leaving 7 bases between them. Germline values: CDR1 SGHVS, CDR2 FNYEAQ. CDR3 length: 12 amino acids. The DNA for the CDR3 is TGTGCCAGCAGTCGTATGACAGATACGCAGTATTTT. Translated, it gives CASSRMTDTQYF.

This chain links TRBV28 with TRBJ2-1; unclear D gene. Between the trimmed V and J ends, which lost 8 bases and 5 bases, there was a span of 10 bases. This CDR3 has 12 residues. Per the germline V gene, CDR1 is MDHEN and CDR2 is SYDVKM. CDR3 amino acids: CASSWLHNEQFF. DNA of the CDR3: TGTGCCAGCTCATGGCTTCACAATGAGCAGTTCTTC.

In DNA, the CDR3 is TGTGCCAGCCGAGGCGGGGCCGGAGGAAACACCATATATTTT. Amino acids: CASRGGAGGNTIYF. The chain carries TRBV2 and TRBJ1-3; a possible D gene is TRBD1 (5 bases). The V end lost 8 bases, the J end lost 4 bases, and 15 bases lay between the germline ends. The CDR3 is 14 residues long. The germline V gene encodes CDR1 SNHLY and CDR2 FYNNEI.

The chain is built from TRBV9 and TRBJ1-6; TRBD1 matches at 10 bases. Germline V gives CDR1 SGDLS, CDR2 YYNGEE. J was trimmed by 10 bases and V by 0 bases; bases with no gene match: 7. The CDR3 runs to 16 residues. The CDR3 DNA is TGTGCCAGCAGCGTAGACGGGACAGGGGTATGGTCACCCCTCCACTTT. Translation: CASSVDGTGVWSPLHF.

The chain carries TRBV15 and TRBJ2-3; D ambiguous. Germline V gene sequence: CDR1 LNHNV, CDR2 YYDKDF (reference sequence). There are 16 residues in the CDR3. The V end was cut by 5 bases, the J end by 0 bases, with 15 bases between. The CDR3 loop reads CATSGFLEPSTDTQYF. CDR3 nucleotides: TGTGCCACCAGCGGATTCCTGGAACCTAGCACAGATACGCAGTATTTT.